The 24 T cell receptor beta chains in this list originate from one sample, sequenced in a study of blood T cell repertoires in COVID-19. The repertoire was sequenced with immunoSEQ multiplex PCR; TCRdb's copy has only in-frame clones and lacks some. Of 250,000 to 350,000 clones listed, 70% to 90% are singletons. Sequencing used PBMCs or T cells enriched from blood (not recorded which). All receptors come from a woman aged 25 to 39 who had recovered from COVID-19.

This sequence joins TRBV5-1 and TRBJ2-2, with a weak D call TRBD2 (6 bases). Germline loops: CDR1 SGHRS, CDR2 YFSETQ. With 4 bases removed from V and 0 bases from J, the gap between germline ends came to 13 bases. This CDR3 has 16 amino acids. The CDR3 is CASSPAEGPNTGELFF. The CDR3 coding sequence is TGCGCCAGCAGCCCCGCGGAGGGGCCGAACACCGGGGAGCTGTTTTTT.

The chain is built from TRBV5-1 and TRBJ1-2; the match to TRBD1 covers 10 bases. V was clipped by 0 bases and J by 4 bases; unmatched bases: 9. Germline lookup yields CDR1 SGHRS and CDR2 YFSETQ. CDR3 length: 17 residues. CDR3 in amino acids: CASSLAGTGDLSYGYTF. Here the CDR3 DNA reads TGCGCCAGCAGCTTGGCCGGGACAGGGGACCTGAGCTATGGCTACACCTTC.

The chain recombines TRBV13 with TRBJ2-1; possibly TRBD1 for D (7 bases). V lost 5 bases and J lost 10, with 18 bases in between. Germline V CDR1 and CDR2: PRHDT, FYEKMQ (reference sequence). The CDR3 runs to 14 residues. The CDR3 DNA reads TGTGCCAGCAGCACCAGGGGGGTAGTTCCAGAGCAGTTCTTC. This translates into CASSTRGVVPEQFF.

The V call is TRBV19, the J call TRBJ2-1, with 10 bases that match TRBD2. The germline gives CDR1 LNHDA, CDR2 SQIVND (reference sequence). V trimming: 4 bases; J trimming: 5 bases; junction bases outside the gene matches: 5. This CDR3 is built from 15 residues. The CDR3 DNA is TGTGCCAGTAGTACAGAGCGGGGGGGCCACAATGAGCAGTTCTTC. Its translation: CASSTERGGHNEQFF.

The V call is TRBV25-1, the J call TRBJ2-7; D perhaps matches TRBD1 (7 bases). The CDR3 loop spans 16 amino acids. CDR1 is MGHDK, CDR2 SYGVNS, per germline. The V end lost 3 bases, the J end lost 0 bases, and 15 bases lay between the germline ends. Here the CDR3 reads CASSEIGGTASYEQYF. The CDR3 nucleotides read TGTGCCAGCAGTGAGATTGGGGGGACAGCCTCCTACGAGCAGTACTTC.

The chain employs TRBV19 and TRBJ1-2; 10 nucleotides match TRBD1. Germline CDR1 LNHDA, CDR2 SQIVND (reference sequence). The CDR3 sequence is 13 residues long. Trimming cost V 6 bases and J 8 bases; bases outside gene matches: 6. CDR3 sequence: CASRPGTGVGYTF. The CDR3 bases are TGTGCCAGTAGGCCGGGGACAGGGGTCGGCTACACCTTC.

The chain couples TRBV7-9 to TRBJ2-7, with 11 positions matching TRBD2. V lost 3 bases to trimming and J lost 5 bases; unmatched junction nucleotides: 6. CDR3 size: 15 residues. CDR1 is SEHNR and CDR2 is FQNEAQ in the germline V gene (reference sequence). DNA of the CDR3: TGTGCCAGCAGCTTTACTAGCGGGGGTTCCAACGAGCAGTACTTC. Encoded protein: CASSFTSGGSNEQYF.

V usage is TRBV2 and J usage is TRBJ2-7; D is perhaps TRBD2 (5 bases). The germline gives CDR1 SNHLY, CDR2 FYNNEI. This CDR3 is 14 amino acids long. V was trimmed by 10 bases and J by 0 bases, leaving 16 bases between them. Here the CDR3 reads CATLKGSRSYEQYF. For the CDR3, the DNA is TGTGCCACCTTAAAAGGGAGCCGCTCCTACGAGCAGTACTTC.

The CDR3 is CASSSQRGPSYEQYF. The CDR3 nucleotides are TGTGCCAGCAGTTCTCAGCGGGGCCCGTCCTACGAGCAGTACTTC. The chain has TRBV27 and TRBJ2-7; 7 bases map to TRBD2. The germline V gene has CDR1 MNHEY and CDR2 SMNVEV (reference sequence). This CDR3 is 15 amino acids long. V shed 4 bases and J 1 base; nucleotides not matched to a gene: 7.

The V gene is TRBV3-1 (or the pseudogene TRBV3-2), the J gene TRBJ1-1; D might be TRBD1 (6 bases). Germline V gene lookup returns CDR1 LGHDT and CDR2 YNNKEL (reference sequence). The CDR3 contains 13 residues. Trimming shortened V by 0 bases and J by 12 bases, and 14 bases separated the two germline ends. DNA of the CDR3: TGTGCCAGCAGCCAAGACGAAGGCAGGGGTCCTTTCTTT. This encodes CASSQDEGRGPFF.

This chain links TRBV6-1 with TRBJ1-6; D uncertain. V shed 4 bases and J shed 2 bases, with 12 bases lying between them. The CDR3 totals 16 residues. The germline V gene encodes CDR1 MNHNS and CDR2 SASEGT. The CDR3 is CASSVRGSPYNSPLHF. The CDR3, as DNA: TGTGCCAGCAGTGTAAGAGGGAGTCCCTATAATTCACCCCTCCACTTT.

This chain connects TRBV20-1 to TRBJ1-1; D might be TRBD1 (5 bases). V gave up 3 bases and J gave up 7 bases, with 9 bases separating them. Germline V gene sequence: CDR1 DFQATT, CDR2 SNEGSKA (reference sequence). The CDR3 has 11 amino acids. The CDR3 bases are TGCAGTGCTAGGATGGGGCATGAAGCTTTCTTT. Translated: CSARMGHEAFF.

This chain connects TRBV19 to TRBJ1-5; TRBD1 aligns across 12 bases. CDR3 length: 17 amino acids. Germline-derived CDR1 and CDR2 are LNHDA and SQIVND (reference sequence). Trimming took 5 bases from V and 4 from J; bases not matched to a gene: 9. The CDR3 nucleotides are TGTGCCAGTAGTTCCCGGGACAGGGGGCAGAGGAATCAGCCCCAGCATTTT. Amino acid sequence: CASSSRDRGQRNQPQHF.

This chain connects TRBV7-9 to TRBJ2-4; TRBD1 matches at 12 bases. The CDR3 loop spans 17 amino acids. The germline CDR1 and CDR2 sequences are SEHNR and FQNEAQ (reference sequence). With V trimmed by 1 base and J by 8 bases, 9 bases remained unmatched. The CDR3 sequence is CASSLEWGTGGTDIQYF. In DNA form, the CDR3 reads TGTGCCAGCAGCTTAGAGTGGGGGACAGGGGGCACGGACATTCAGTACTTC.

The chain uses TRBV19 and TRBJ1-2; D unresolved. CDR1 LNHDA and CDR2 SQIVND come from the germline V gene (reference sequence). This CDR3 region has 14 residues. The ends were cut back, 1 base at V and 8 bases at J, with 14 bases in the middle. The CDR3 is CASSIVGVKRGYTF. The CDR3 DNA reads as TGTGCCAGTAGTATAGTTGGAGTCAAACGGGGCTACACCTTC.

The V gene is TRBV19, the J gene TRBJ1-1; perhaps TRBD1 as D (6 bases). The germline V gene has CDR1 LNHDA and CDR2 SQIVND (reference sequence). The CDR3 contains 14 residues. V shed 5 bases and J shed 6 bases, with 16 bases lying between them. The CDR3 here is CASSPPRGGAEAFF. The CDR3 DNA follows: TGTGCCAGTAGTCCCCCGAGGGGGGGCGCTGAAGCTTTCTTT.

The chain has TRBV30 and TRBJ2-1, with D tentatively TRBD2 (7 bases). V was trimmed by 4 bases and J by 8 bases, leaving 18 bases between them. CDR3 size: 14 residues. Germline values: CDR1 GTSNPN, CDR2 SVGIG (reference sequence). This CDR3 is CAWTVSGGPDEQFF. CDR3 DNA sequence: TGTGCCTGGACCGTGTCGGGGGGCCCCGATGAGCAGTTCTTC.

The chain uses TRBV23-1 and TRBJ1-1, with a weak D call TRBD1 (6 bases). TRBV23-1 has ORF status, its function being uncertain. V was clipped by 5 bases and J by 0 bases, with 16 bases between them. The CDR3 has 16 amino acids. Written as DNA, the CDR3 is TGCGCCAGCAGTTCCTCGGGAAGGGACATGAACACTGAAGCTTTCTTT. This encodes CASSSSGRDMNTEAFF.

The chain couples TRBV10-3 to TRBJ2-3, with 12 bases aligning to TRBD2. The CDR3 extends over 17 amino acids. Germline V gene lookup returns CDR1 ENHRY and CDR2 SYGVKD. The V segment lost 0 bases and the J segment 0 bases; nucleotides outside the gene matches: 1. The CDR3 DNA reads TGTGCCATCAGTGAGTCTGGACTAGCGGGGAGCACAGATACGCAGTATTTT. Translation: CAISESGLAGSTDTQYF.

In DNA, the CDR3 is TGCGCCAGCAGCCAAAGACTTTCCGGACAGGGCCGCTCCAGGGGCCCTGAAGCTTTCTTT. Its translation: CASSQRLSGQGRSRGPEAFF. This chain links TRBV4-3 with TRBJ1-1, with 8 bases lining up with TRBD1. V dropped 2 bases and J dropped 6; count of bases not matched to a gene: 23. CDR1 is LGHNA and CDR2 is YSLEER in the germline V gene. The length of the CDR3 is 20 residues.

The CDR3 DNA reads as TGTGCCAGCAGCTCTTTGACTAGCGGGGGGTCGAATGAGCAGTTCTTC. Encoded protein: CASSSLTSGGSNEQFF. The gene calls are TRBV7-7 and TRBJ2-1; 13 bases align to TRBD2. J was trimmed by 7 bases and V by 4 bases; bases with no gene match: 7. CDR3 size: 16 residues. Germline assignment: CDR1 SSHAT and CDR2 FNYEAQ (reference sequence).

The rearrangement joins TRBV5-1 to TRBJ2-3, with a possible D match to TRBD1 (5 bases). The CDR3 is 15 residues long. Trimming pared 1 base from V and 0 bases from J, leaving 9 bases between. The germline CDR1 and CDR2 sequences are SGHRS and YFSETQ. The chain's CDR3 is CASSLMGQSTDTQYF. The CDR3 coding sequence is TGCGCCAGCAGCTTGATGGGGCAGAGCACAGATACGCAGTATTTT.

The chain employs TRBV2 and TRBJ1-2; D call uncertain. The CDR3 consists of 13 residues. Per the germline V gene, CDR1 is SNHLY and CDR2 is FYNNEI. Trimming left V 5 bases short and J 5 bases short, with 12 bases between. CDR3 nucleotides: TGTGCCAGCAGTCAAGAGGAGGCTTATGGCTACACCTTC. Translated, it gives CASSQEEAYGYTF.

This chain uses TRBV10-2 with TRBJ1-2; 9 bases are shared with TRBD1. CDR3 length: 13 amino acids. CDR1 and CDR2 (germline): WSHSY, SAAADI. The V gene end was trimmed by 6 bases and the J gene end by 3 bases; junction bases not matched to a gene: 2. CDR3 amino acids: CASRRTGDYGYTF. In nucleotides, the CDR3 is TGCGCCAGCAGACGGACAGGGGACTATGGCTACACCTTC.